The 23 T cell receptor beta chains below were found in one sample sequenced in a study of T cell responses to AZD1222 COVID-19 vaccine (dated by TCRdb to the early 2020s). Explained via the paper, the time point label denotes: about 28 days (+/-7) after the second vaccine dose. Receptor amplification or capture employed the immunoSEQ multiplex PCR assay. TCRdb took over this immuneACCESS table, retaining in-frame rearrangements with V and J assigned. Such tables are incomplete; in checked studies, under half of the missing clones stem from an unresolved V gene, and the remainder is unexplained. The sample profile shows 100,000 to 120,000 clones; about 88% of them were found once. The top ten constitute 44% of the sample. This sample comprised peripheral blood, obtained 28 days after the second AZD1222 dose. The source is an adult who received the AZD1222 COVID-19 vaccine.

The chain employs TRBV5-4 and TRBJ2-2; D not certain. Trimming shortened V by 4 bases and J by 0 bases, and 4 bases separated the two germline ends. CDR3 length: 13 residues. Germline assignment: CDR1 SGHNT and CDR2 YYREEE (reference sequence). CDR3 in amino acids: CASSPPNTGELFF. The CDR3 coding sequence is TGTGCCAGCAGCCCACCGAACACCGGGGAGCTGTTTTTT.

J is TRBJ1-2 and V is TRBV28, with D perhaps TRBD1 (6 bases). The CDR3 length is 14 residues. CDR1 MDHEN and CDR2 SYDVKM come from the germline V gene. Trimming pared 10 bases from V and 2 bases from J, leaving 17 bases between. The CDR3 here is CATSWGAQNYGYTF. The CDR3 nucleotides read TGTGCCACCTCGTGGGGGGCCCAGAACTATGGCTACACCTTC.

This clone was detected only a few times. The V and J genes are TRBV28 and TRBJ2-5, with 8 bases identical to TRBD2. The germline V gene encodes CDR1 MDHEN and CDR2 SYDVKM. V trimming: 8 bases; J trimming: 5 bases; junction bases outside the gene matches: 7. The CDR3 totals 13 residues. CDR3 region: CASGTRSEETQYF. Here the CDR3 DNA reads TGTGCCAGCGGGACTAGGAGTGAGGAGACCCAGTACTTC.

V is TRBV15 and J is TRBJ1-4, with D possibly matching TRBD1 (6 bases). The CDR3 covers 17 residues. Germline loops: CDR1 LNHNV, CDR2 YYDKDF (reference sequence). The V end lost 5 bases, the J end lost 6 bases, and 22 bases lay between the germline ends. The CDR3 sequence: CATSGTRPGGGDEKLFF. The CDR3 DNA follows: TGTGCCACCAGCGGAACCCGTCCGGGGGGCGGGGATGAAAAACTGTTTTTT.

This chain connects TRBV19 to TRBJ2-7, with 7 positions matching TRBD2. V shed 7 bases, J shed 6 bases, and the junction held 12 bases outside the gene matches. This CDR3 has 14 residues. The germline V gene has CDR1 LNHDA and CDR2 SQIVND (reference sequence). CDR3 protein: CASKSSGNQGEQYF. CDR3 nucleotide sequence: TGTGCCAGTAAATCCAGCGGGAATCAAGGCGAGCAGTACTTC. The whole variable domain, remainder taken from reference TRBV19 and TRBJ2-7, is DGGITQSPKYLFRKEGQNVTLSCEQNLNHDAMYWYRQDPGQGLRLIYYSQIVNDFQKGDIAEGYSVSREKKESFPLTVTSAQKNPTAFYLCASKSSGNQGEQYFGPGTRLTVT.

The chain links TRBV30 to TRBJ2-7; 11 positions match TRBD1. Germline lookup yields CDR1 GTSNPN and CDR2 SVGIG (reference sequence). V lost 2 bases, J lost 3 bases, and 6 bases stayed unmatched. This CDR3 is built from 15 residues. The CDR3, as DNA: TGTGCCTGGAGTCGAACCGGGACAGGGGGCTACGAGCAGTACTTC. Its protein product is CAWSRTGTGGYEQYF.

This clone was recorded once. This chain uses TRBV10-2 with TRBJ2-1; D is perhaps TRBD2 (5 bases). Germline V gives CDR1 WSHSY, CDR2 SAAADI. CDR3 length: 13 residues. Trimming removed 7 bases from V and 5 bases from J, with 12 bases in between. CDR3 bases: TGCGCCAGCACCAGGACTGGCCACAATGAGCAGTTCTTC. Protein product: CASTRTGHNEQFF.

This clone was seen only once. V gene TRBV19 combines with J gene TRBJ1-2, with TRBD1 matching over 10 bases. The ends lost 6 bases at V and 7 bases at J; junction bases unmatched: 11. CDR3 size: 15 residues. The germline CDR1 and CDR2 sequences are LNHDA and SQIVND (reference sequence). The DNA of the CDR3 is TGTGCCAGTAGATTCCCGGGACAGGGGACGGGTGGCTACACCTTC. It encodes CASRFPGQGTGGYTF.

The J gene is TRBJ2-3, the V gene TRBV9; D may be TRBD2 (6 bases). The ends were cut back, 4 bases at V and 6 bases at J, with 12 bases in the middle. This CDR3 contains 13 residues. Germline lookup yields CDR1 SGDLS and CDR2 YYNGEE. Here the CDR3 DNA reads TGTGCCAGCAGCTTCGGACGGGAGGATACGCAGTATTTT. This sequence encodes CASSFGREDTQYF.

The chain joins TRBV6-6 to TRBJ1-5, with a weak D call TRBD1 (6 bases). Germline CDR1 and CDR2: MNHNY and SVGAGI (reference sequence). The V end was cut by 5 bases, the J end by 0 bases, with 11 bases between. This CDR3 is built from 15 residues. The CDR3 sequence is CASSDYRDSNQPQHF. CDR3 nucleotides: TGTGCCAGCAGTGACTACAGGGATAGCAATCAGCCCCAGCATTTT.

In this sample, this clone turned up a few times. The chain employs TRBV10-1 and TRBJ1-6; no clear D gene. Germline assignment: CDR1 WNHNN and CDR2 SYGVQD (reference sequence). The ends were cut back, 6 bases at V and 4 bases at J, with 7 bases in the middle. The length of the CDR3 is 13 residues. The CDR3 bases are TGCGCCAGCAGCCCGGGATATAATTCACCCCTCCACTTT. Protein product: CASSPGYNSPLHF.

The J gene is TRBJ1-1, the V gene TRBV7-2; D remains ambiguous. Germline assignment: CDR1 SGHTA and CDR2 FQGNSA. The CDR3 length is 15 residues. V was shortened by 4 bases and J by 0 bases, with 12 bases between the two germline ends. The CDR3 DNA sequence: TGTGCCAGCAGCTCCTACCAGGCCCTGAACACTGAAGCTTTCTTT. Amino acids: CASSSYQALNTEAFF. The complete variable domain, with remaining parts taken from reference TRBV7-2 and TRBJ1-1, reads GAGVSQSPSNKVTEKGKDVELRCDPISGHTALYWYRQSLGQGLEFLIYFQGNSAPDKSGLPSDRFSAERTGGSVSTLTIQRTQQEDSAVYLCASSSYQALNTEAFFGQGTRLTVV.

The chain employs TRBV9 and TRBJ1-6; D gene uncertain. The CDR3 is made up of 15 amino acids. Looked up from germline, CDR1 is SGDLS and CDR2 is YYNGEE. V was clipped by 2 bases and J by 8 bases, with 14 bases between them. The chain's CDR3 is CASSVSPQRDSPLHF. The CDR3 DNA sequence: TGTGCCAGCAGCGTCTCCCCACAGAGGGATTCACCCCTCCACTTT.

V and J are TRBV28 and TRBJ1-2; 11 positions match TRBD1. Germline values: CDR1 MDHEN, CDR2 SYDVKM. The J segment lost 5 bases and the V segment lost 6 bases, leaving 8 bases of the junction unmatched. This CDR3 spans 15 amino acids. Here the CDR3 reads CASRPRDRGFYGYTF. For the CDR3, the DNA is TGTGCCAGCAGACCCAGGGACAGGGGGTTTTATGGCTACACCTTC.

This clone was counted a single time. The chain has TRBV5-1 and TRBJ2-7, with a tentative D call TRBD2 (5 bases). Germline CDR1 SGHRS, CDR2 YFSETQ. This CDR3 region has 12 residues. V lost 4 bases and J lost 4, with 9 bases in between. The CDR3 DNA is TGCGCCAGCAGCCGAGGGTTTTACGAGCAGTACTTC. Its protein product is CASSRGFYEQYF.

The genes are TRBV28 and TRBJ2-1; 11 bases agree with TRBD1. Looked up from germline, CDR1 is MDHEN and CDR2 is SYDVKM. CDR3 length: 16 residues. J was trimmed by 7 bases and V by 5 bases; bases with no gene match: 10. CDR3 in DNA: TGTGCCAGCAGTCCACCCCCCGGACAGGGGGCGAATGAGCAGTTCTTC. Translated: CASSPPPGQGANEQFF.

The table lists this clone with a count of one. An end of the junction does not agree with germline; a read error may underlie this. The J gene is TRBJ1-4, the V gene TRBV5-1; perhaps TRBD1 as D (5 bases). The CDR3 covers 16 residues. The germline V gene has CDR1 SGHRS and CDR2 YFSETQ. The CDR3 DNA sequence: TGCGCCAGCAGCTTGGCCCTGGACGGGACGTCTACACATTGGTATTTT. This encodes CASSLALDGTSTHWYF.

The genes are TRBV12-3 or TRBV12-4 and TRBJ2-7; D is unresolved. The CDR3 totals 11 residues. Between the trimmed V and J ends, which lost 4 bases and 4 bases, there was a span of 5 bases. CDR3 loop: CASSSLYEQYF. The CDR3 nucleotides read TGTGCCAGCAGTTCGCTTTACGAGCAGTACTTC.

This clone was seen more than once but under ten times. CDR3 sequence (DNA): TGTGCCAGCAGCTTAGCAGGGGAGACTGAAGCTTTCTTT. Protein sequence: CASSLAGETEAFF. The V gene is TRBV11-3, the J gene TRBJ1-1; D is possibly TRBD1 (6 bases). Trimming shortened V by 1 base and J by 5 bases, and 8 bases separated the two germline ends. Germline-derived CDR1 and CDR2 are SGHNT and YENEEA. The CDR3 loop spans 13 amino acids.

J is TRBJ2-2 and V is TRBV5-1, with no clear D. CDR1 and CDR2 (germline): SGHRS, YFSETQ. V lost 1 base and J lost 5, with 9 bases in between. The CDR3 runs 14 residues. The CDR3 DNA is TGCGCCAGCAGCTTGACTCAAGCTACCGGGGAGCTGTTTTTT. It encodes CASSLTQATGELFF.

The J gene is TRBJ2-5, the V gene TRBV2; D gene ambiguous. CDR3 length: 11 residues. Trimming removed 1 base at V and 7 bases at J, with 4 bases between. Germline lookup yields CDR1 SNHLY and CDR2 FYNNEI. The CDR3: CASSEEGTQYF. The CDR3 DNA sequence: TGTGCCAGCAGTGAAGAGGGGACCCAGTACTTC. Variable domain in full (rest from reference TRBV2 and TRBJ2-5): EPEVTQTPSHQVTQMGQEVILRCVPISNHLYFYWYRQILGQKVEFLVSFYNNEISEKSEIFDDQFSVERPDGSNFTLKIRSTKLEDSAMYFCASSEEGTQYFGPGTRLLVL.

This clone was seen just once. The rearrangement links TRBV7-8 to TRBJ1-2; D may be TRBD1 (6 bases). Germline V gene data show CDR1 as SGHVS and CDR2 as FQNEAQ. CDR3 size: 17 residues. The germline V and J ends were trimmed by 5 bases and 8 bases, with 27 bases remaining between them. CDR3 bases: TGTGCCAGCAGCCACGCTGGGGGGGCCGGGGGTAGAAAGGGCTACACCTTC. It specifies CASSHAGGAGGRKGYTF.

The chain employs TRBV2 and TRBJ2-7; TRBD1 agrees at 10 bases. Germline loops: CDR1 SNHLY, CDR2 FYNNEI. Trimming took 5 bases from V and 1 from J; bases not matched to a gene: 5. The length of the CDR3 is 15 residues. This chain's CDR3 is CASSLTGGSSYEQYF. CDR3 DNA: TGTGCCAGCAGTCTGACAGGGGGCAGTTCCTACGAGCAGTACTTC. The full variable domain, in which reference TRBV2 and TRBJ2-7 provide the parts outside the CDR3, is EPEVTQTPSHQVTQMGQEVILRCVPISNHLYFYWYRQILGQKVEFLVSFYNNEISEKSEIFDDQFSVERPDGSNFTLKIRSTKLEDSAMYFCASSLTGGSSYEQYFGPGTRLTVT.